This passage covers 10 T cell receptor beta chains from one sample sequenced in a study of blood T cell repertoires in COVID-19. The repertoire was sequenced with immunoSEQ multiplex PCR; TCRdb's copy has only in-frame clones and lacks some. Counted here are roughly 160,000 clones, 79% occurring once; the ten biggest clones make up 8.1%. Sequenced input: peripheral blood. The source of these receptors is a woman aged 60 to 75 with COVID-19, enrolled during active disease.

This rearrangement joins TRBV7-3 to TRBJ1-1; D not certain. The CDR3 contains 13 residues. V lost 1 base and J lost 3, with 6 bases in between. Per germline, CDR1 SGHTA and CDR2 FQGTGA. DNA for the CDR3: TGTGCCAGCAGCTTAAACGCGGACACTGAAGCTTTCTTT. This translates into CASSLNADTEAFF.

The genes are TRBV3-1 (or the pseudogene TRBV3-2) and TRBJ1-1; tentatively, D is TRBD1 (6 bases). CDR3 length equals 13 residues. Germline CDR1 is LGHDT and CDR2 is YNNKEL (reference sequence). V lost 4 bases to trimming and J lost 10 bases, with 16 bases between them. CDR3 sequence (DNA): TGTGCCAGCAGCCGGGACATTCCTGAGAGAGCTTTCTTT. Translating gives CASSRDIPERAFF.

In this sample, this clone turned up a few times. This chain uses TRBV9 with TRBJ1-1; perhaps TRBD1 as D (5 bases). Germline V gives CDR1 SGDLS, CDR2 YYNGEE. The CDR3 is 13 residues long. The V end lost 0 bases, the J end lost 8 bases, and 11 bases lay between the germline ends. CDR3 DNA: TGTGCCAGCAGCGTAGCCCCCCAGGGAGAAGCTTTCTTT. It encodes CASSVAPQGEAFF.

This chain uses TRBV19 with TRBJ1-1, with 7 bases lining up with TRBD1. Germline V CDR1 and CDR2: LNHDA, SQIVND (reference sequence). The CDR3 sequence is 19 residues long. V lost 0 bases to trimming and J lost 0 bases; unmatched junction nucleotides: 13. This CDR3 is CASSIDPRQGATLNTEAFF. DNA of the CDR3: TGTGCCAGTAGTATAGATCCGAGACAGGGAGCAACGTTGAACACTGAAGCTTTCTTT.

The chain has TRBV27 and TRBJ2-5; perhaps TRBD1 as D (7 bases). With 4 bases removed from V and 5 bases from J, the gap between germline ends came to 29 bases. The CDR3 totals 19 residues. Germline V gene lookup returns CDR1 MNHEY and CDR2 SMNVEV (reference sequence). The CDR3 here is CASSSHRGSDNGRLETQYF. CDR3 nucleotide sequence: TGTGCCAGCAGTTCCCACAGGGGTAGCGATAACGGGAGATTGGAGACCCAGTACTTC.

The genes are TRBV10-2 and TRBJ2-7, with a tentative D call TRBD2 (6 bases). From germline, CDR1 is WSHSY and CDR2 SAAADI. CDR3 length: 14 amino acids. V was pared by 3 bases and J by 7 bases, with 16 bases between. The CDR3 region is CASSDGGLLGEQYF. The CDR3, as DNA: TGCGCCAGCAGTGACGGAGGACTACTTGGGGAGCAGTACTTC.

This clone was seen more than once but under ten times. This chain uses TRBV29-1 with TRBJ1-4; D gene uncertain. V was trimmed by 0 bases and J by 4 bases, leaving 3 bases between them. CDR1 and CDR2 from the germline V gene are SQVTM and ANQGSEA. The CDR3 is made up of 12 amino acids. For the CDR3, the DNA is TGCAGCGTTGAAGACTATAATGAAAAACTGTTTTTT. Encoded protein: CSVEDYNEKLFF.

This chain connects TRBV29-1 to TRBJ2-7; 13 bases map to TRBD2. This CDR3 contains 16 residues. In germline, CDR1 is SQVTM, CDR2 ANQGSEA. Trimming took 4 bases from V and 5 from J; bases not matched to a gene: 11. The CDR3 DNA sequence: TGCAGCGTTGTGGGAGAGCGGGGACTAGCGGGGAACGAGCAGTACTTC. It translates to CSVVGERGLAGNEQYF.

V and J are TRBV7-6 and TRBJ1-5; 12 bases map to TRBD1. Germline V gene lookup returns CDR1 SGHVS and CDR2 FNYEAQ. CDR3 length: 15 amino acids. Losses at the gene ends were 5 bases for V and 5 bases for J; bases not matched to a gene: 4. Here the CDR3 reads CASSPGTGGYQPQHF. Written as DNA, the CDR3 is TGTGCCAGCAGCCCCGGGACAGGGGGCTATCAGCCCCAGCATTTT.

J is TRBJ2-4 and V is TRBV5-5; no reliable D call. V lost 0 bases, J lost 0 bases, and 16 bases lay in between. Per germline, CDR1 SGHKS and CDR2 YYEKEE (reference sequence). There are 18 residues in the CDR3. CDR3 DNA: TGTGCCAGCAGCTTGGCCGCTATAAACAGTCTAGCCAAAAACATTCAGTACTTC. Protein: CASSLAAINSLAKNIQYF.